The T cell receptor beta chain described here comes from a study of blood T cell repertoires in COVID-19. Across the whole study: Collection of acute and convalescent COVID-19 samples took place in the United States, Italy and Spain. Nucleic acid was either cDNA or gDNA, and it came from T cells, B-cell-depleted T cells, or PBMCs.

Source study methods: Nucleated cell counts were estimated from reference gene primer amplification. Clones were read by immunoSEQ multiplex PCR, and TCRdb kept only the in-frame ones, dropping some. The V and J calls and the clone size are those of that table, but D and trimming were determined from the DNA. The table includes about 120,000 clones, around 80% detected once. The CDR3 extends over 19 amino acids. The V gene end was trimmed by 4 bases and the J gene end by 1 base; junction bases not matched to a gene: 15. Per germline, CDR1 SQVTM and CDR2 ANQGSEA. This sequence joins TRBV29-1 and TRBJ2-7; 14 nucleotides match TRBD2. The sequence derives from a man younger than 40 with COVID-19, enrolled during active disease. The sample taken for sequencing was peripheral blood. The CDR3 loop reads CSVAPVGRLAGGGSYEQYF. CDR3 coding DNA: TGCAGCGTTGCCCCTGTGGGGAGACTAGCGGGAGGGGGGTCCTACGAGCAGTACTTC.